This TCR beta chain was sequenced during a study of human CD4 T cells and Enterobacteriaceae. A remark on this clone: Antigen specificity is unknown.

All CD4+ cells other than CD45RA+CCR7+CD95- naive cells were sorted as memory, over 95% pure. Swiss blood donation centers supplied the healthy donor blood. Positive selection with CD4 and CD14 microbeads isolated CD4+ T cells and monocytes. Study findings and constraints: Ex vivo reactivity came only from nucleotide matches to CFSE-low cultures. In the top 5%: 11 of 19 and most of the roughly 30 cross-reactive clonotypes.

Sequencing used immunoSEQ multiplex PCR; TCRdb keeps in-frame clones, though not all of them. The repertoire holds tens of thousands of clones, with approximately 78% as singletons. Trimming stripped 0 bases from V and 9 bases from J, with 15 bases between. The germline V gene encodes CDR1 ENHRY and CDR2 SYGVKD. The CDR3 contains 15 residues. This TCR was sampled from a human donor in good health. The chain links TRBV10-3 to TRBJ2-1; a possible D gene is TRBD2 (5 bases). Sequenced material: memory CD4+ T cells from blood. CDR3 sequence: CAISESDSRRPEQFF. DNA for the CDR3: TGTGCCATCAGTGAGTCGGACTCCCGTAGGCCTGAGCAGTTCTTC.